This TCR beta chain was documented in a study of blood T cells in healthy people across ages (dated by TCRdb to between 2014 and 2016). Concerning the study at large: In model experiments, template switching captured roughly one uniquely barcoded TCR beta cDNA molecule for every two T cells. The study analyzed two additional independent replicas of 1 million unique cDNA reads from the same blood draw for two donors, one aged 18 to 30 and one aged 80 or older. To track age-related changes in TCR beta repertoire diversity, the study relied on deep sequencing normalized with unique cDNA molecular identifiers. To avoid experimental bias, donors of different ages were randomly spread across the sequencing lanes. Four age groups were formed from the donors: young (average about 17 years), middle-aged (around 40), aged (roughly 59) and long-lived (around 82). What the authors observed across the whole study: Observed TCR beta diversity per million T cells fell roughly linearly with age, and a significant reduction was already apparent by age approximately 40. Because donor CMV infection status was unknown, age-related changes in expanded clonotypes were potentially confounded. The long-lived group showed more naive CD4+ T cells, fewer expanded clones and increased TCR diversity than the aged group, suggesting age selection. Because profiling used bulk unsorted PBMCs, naive and antigen-experienced compartments could not be compared conclusively. There was a strong correlation between observed TCR beta diversity and the percentage of naive T cells measured by flow cytometry. Estimates of total diversity from one million sequenced T cells were regarded as lower bounds and underestimates.

As regards this clonotype: Its antigen has not been determined. At one of its ends the junction is not consistent with the germline gene, which may arise from a read error.

Library generation was performed with 5' RACE. The run used an Illumina HiSeq 2500. A second roughly 7 to 11 cycle PCR used a sample-barcoded 5' primer and a J-beta primer mix. A template-switch 5' adaptor carrying 12 random nucleotides introduced a unique molecular identifier onto each TCR beta cDNA molecule. Each sample yielded at least 2.5 million CDR3-containing paired-end reads. First-strand cDNA was synthesized from all RNA with the Mint cDNA synthesis kit, primed by a TRBC-specific oligonucleotide. After uracil-DNA glycosylase treatment, a first 18-cycle PCR used universal primers M1SS and BC2_uni_R on all cDNA. The paper's processing steps were these. For normalization, 1 million high-quality reads were randomly selected from each sample, with every read carrying a distinct molecular identifier. Reads sharing molecular identifiers were discarded rather than binned into consensus sequences. MiTCR, set to a Q25 quality threshold and the strictest error-elimination algorithm, was used for CDR3 identification, clonotype clustering and error correction. A nonparametric unseen species model with Euler transformation was used to estimate a lower bound on total TCR beta diversity. TCRdb ran its own pipeline on the public reads, namely fastp trimming at Q25 and MiXCR clone calling, and kept in-frame beta chains. CDR3 protein sequences are deduplicated, and each keeps its most common genes and DNA. The V and J calls here are based on TCRdb, not the publication. The sample table contains roughly 1,700,000 distinct CDR3 sequences; only one count was recorded for roughly 30% of them. Roughly 8.2% of the sample comes from the top ten.

Systemically healthy Caucasian individuals from Russia, approximately 39 in total and aged roughly 6 to 100 years, were included as donors. About 9.1 milliliters of peripheral blood were collected from each donor into EDTA-treated Vacutainer tubes. Ficoll-Paque density-gradient centrifugation was used to isolate PBMCs, with at least 7 million obtained per sample. Trizol reagent was used to extract total RNA from PBMCs, with at least 6 micrograms per sample. For every donor, an aliquot of PBMCs went through flow cytometry to measure the percentages of naive CD45RAhigh/CD27high T cells. Sequences were obtained from blood. The receptor comes from a woman in her twenties or thirties in good health.

This receptor carries the CDR3 CAISSGGGVGTEAFF. The DNA sequence is as follows: TGTGCCATCAGCTCGGGCGGCGGGGTAGGGACTGAAGCTTTCTTT. The chain couples TRBV7-2 to TRBJ1-1, with no confidently assigned D gene. CDR1 SGHTA and CDR2 FQGNSA are derived from the germline V gene. From its cysteine to its phenylalanine, the CDR3 spans 15 amino acids. Only CDR3 DNA is held: 45 bases, read in frame from base 1.